This TCR beta chain is from a study of blood T cell repertoires in COVID-19. The CDR3 sequence is 16 residues long. CDR1 and CDR2 (germline): SGHRS, YFSETQ. Trimming at V came to 1 base and at J to 1 base, leaving 3 bases not matched to a gene. The authors' processing: The authors estimated nucleated cell counts from reference gene primer amplification. Data came from immunoSEQ multiplex PCR; TCRdb stores just in-frame clones and leaves some out. V, J and clone size were drawn from that table, and D and trimming were deduced from the DNA. The sample includes hundreds of thousands of clones, around 85% seen only once; the top ten take 0.72%.

The specimen was peripheral blood. This chain uses TRBV5-1 with TRBJ2-5; 11 positions match TRBD2. This sequence originates from a man aged 35-49 years with acute or convalescent COVID-19. The CDR3 loop reads CASSLRGLAAQETQYF. DNA for the CDR3: TGCGCCAGCAGCTTGCGGGGACTAGCGGCCCAAGAGACCCAGTACTTC.